The clone carrying this T cell receptor (beta chain) occurred many times. These data originate in a study of molecular identifiers for immune sequencing clone quantification. TCRdb redid the calling of the PCR reads with MiXCR, one entry per CDR3 protein. The data show hundreds of thousands of distinct CDR3 sequences, about a fifth seen once. The sequencing input was naive CD8+ T cells from blood, with Jurkat cell RNA spiked in. Subset: FACS-sorted CD8+CD4-CCR7+CD45RA+ naive T cells. This TCR was recovered from a human donor in good health. Some libraries in this study had Jurkat cell RNA spiked in.

CDR3 region: CASSQAPTGYEQYF. The CDR3 bases are TGCGCCAGCAGCCAAGCCCCGACAGGCTACGAGCAGTACTTC. The chain combines TRBV4-3 with TRBJ2-7; D perhaps matches TRBD1 (6 bases). With 1 base removed from V and 3 bases from J, the gap between germline ends came to 10 bases. CDR1 LGHNA and CDR2 YSLEER come from the germline V gene. CDR3 length: 14 residues.